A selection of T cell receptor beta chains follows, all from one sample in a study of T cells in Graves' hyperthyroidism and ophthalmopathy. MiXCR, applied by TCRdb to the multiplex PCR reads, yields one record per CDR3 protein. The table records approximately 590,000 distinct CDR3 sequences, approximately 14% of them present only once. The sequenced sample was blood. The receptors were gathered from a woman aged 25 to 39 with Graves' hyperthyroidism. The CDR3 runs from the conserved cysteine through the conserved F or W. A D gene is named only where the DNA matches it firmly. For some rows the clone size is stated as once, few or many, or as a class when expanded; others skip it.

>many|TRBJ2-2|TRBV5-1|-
TGCGCCAGCAGCTTAGACCCCCCGCCCGGGGAGCTGTTTTTT
CASSLDPPPGELFF
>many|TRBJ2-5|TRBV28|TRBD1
TGTGCCAGCAGCTCGTTTGGGACAGGGGACCAAGAGACCCAGTACTTC
CASSSFGTGDQETQYF
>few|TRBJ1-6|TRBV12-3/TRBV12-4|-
TGTGCCAGCAGTTTGGGGGGACGCCTTACGGGTTCACCCCTCCACTTT
CASSLGGRLTGSPLHF
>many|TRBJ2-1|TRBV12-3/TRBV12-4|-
TGTGCCAGCAGTTTAGTGGGGGTGGGACGACAAGAGCAGTTCTTC
CASSLVGVGRQEQFF
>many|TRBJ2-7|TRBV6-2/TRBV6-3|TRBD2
TGTGCCAGCAGACTAGGACTAGTTGAACTCTACGAGCAGTACTTC
CASRLGLVELYEQYF
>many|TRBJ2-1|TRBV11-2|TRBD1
TGTGCCAGCAGCTTAGGGACAGGGTACAATGAGCAGTTCTTC
CASSLGTGYNEQFF
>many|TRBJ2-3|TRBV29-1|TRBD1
TGCAGCGTTTCCAGCAGGGGGCTCGACACAGATACGCAGTATTTT
CSVSSRGLDTDTQYF
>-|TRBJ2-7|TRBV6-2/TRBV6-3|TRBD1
TGTGCCAGCAGGAGGGACAGGTCGGACGAGCAGTACTTC
CASRRDRSDEQYF
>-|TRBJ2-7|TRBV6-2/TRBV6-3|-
TGTGCCAGCAGTTACGTGATTTCTCAGAGAACCTACGAGCAGTACTTC
CASSYVISQRTYEQYF
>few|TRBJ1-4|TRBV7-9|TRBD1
TGTGCCAGCAGCCCCGTGTCGGGACAGATTAATGAAAAACTGTTTTTT
CASSPVSGQINEKLFF
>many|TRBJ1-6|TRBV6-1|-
TGTGCCAGCAGTTATCAGGGGTCACCCCTCCACTTT
CASSYQGSPLHF
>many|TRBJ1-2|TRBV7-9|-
TGTGCCAGCAGCTTATACGGCAGGGGTGATGGCTACACCTTC
CASSLYGRGDGYTF
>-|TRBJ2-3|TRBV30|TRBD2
TGTGCCTGGGTGAGGAGCGGGGGCACAGATACGCAGTATTTT
CAWVRSGGTDTQYF
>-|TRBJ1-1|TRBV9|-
TGTGCCAGCAGCGGCGGGACGAACACTGAAGCTTTCTTT
CASSGGTNTEAFF
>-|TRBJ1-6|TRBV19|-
TGTGCCAGTAGTAGATACGAAACCGGGACAAGGGGGAGTTACGTGGATTCACCCCTCCACTTT
CASSRYETGTRGSYVDSPLHF
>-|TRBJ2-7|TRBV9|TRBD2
TGTGCCAGCAGCGTAGGAGGACTAGCGGGAAACGAGCAGTACTTC
CASSVGGLAGNEQYF
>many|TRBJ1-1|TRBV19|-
TGTGCCAGTAGCGAGACAGTAATGCAGGACACTGAAGCTTTCTTT
CASSETVMQDTEAFF
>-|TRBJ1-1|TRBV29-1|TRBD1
TGCAGCGTTGAAAGGTCAGGGGGTCTCACTGAAGCTTTCTTT
CSVERSGGLTEAFF
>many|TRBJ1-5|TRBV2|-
TGTGCCAGCACCCAAGCAAGTGATTCCAGTAATCAGCCCCAGCATTTT
CASTQASDSSNQPQHF
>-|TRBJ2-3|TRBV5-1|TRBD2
TGCGCCAGCAGCTCGACTAGCGGGAGTTTGACAGATACGCAGTATTTT
CASSSTSGSLTDTQYF